These 8 T cell receptor beta chains were all obtained from the same sample, sequenced in a study of T cell changes during pregnancy in multiple sclerosis (dated 2019 in TCRdb). The receptor library was made with the immunoSEQ multiplex PCR assay. The source is immuneACCESS, and TCRdb retained only in-frame sequences with V and J called. Part of the clones is not carried over; for the studies checked, unresolved V genes explain less than half of this, and the remainder is unexplained. This sample is represented by about 50,000 clones; around 94% of them were singletons. 0.35% to 0.45% of the sample goes to the ten largest clones. Sequenced here: CD4+ T cells from peripheral blood mononuclear cells, sampled before pregnancy. The receptors originated from a female donor with multiple sclerosis, enrolled in a pregnancy study.

This chain links TRBV14 with TRBJ2-3; TRBD2 matches 10 bases. In germline, CDR1 is SGHDN, CDR2 FVKESK. CDR3 length: 15 amino acids. With 3 bases clipped from V and 1 base from J, the junction kept 1 base outside the gene matches. DNA for the CDR3: TGTGCCAGCAGCCACGGGACTAGCGGCACAGATACGCAGTATTTT. Its protein product is CASSHGTSGTDTQYF.

The V and J genes are TRBV7-2 and TRBJ2-1; no clear D. CDR1 is SGHTA, CDR2 FQGNSA, per germline. Trimming pared 0 bases from V and 0 bases from J, leaving 6 bases between. The CDR3 consists of 15 residues. CDR3 residues: CASSLASNSYNEQFF. CDR3 DNA sequence: TGTGCCAGCAGCTTAGCGAGTAACTCCTACAATGAGCAGTTCTTC.

The rearrangement uses TRBV30 and TRBJ1-3, with D tentatively TRBD1 (5 bases). The CDR3 covers 15 residues. Germline assignment: CDR1 GTSNPN and CDR2 SVGIG (reference sequence). V shed 1 base and J shed 3 bases, with 13 bases lying between them. The CDR3 sequence is CAWSAPGLLGNTIYF. The CDR3, as DNA: TGTGCCTGGAGTGCCCCGGGACTCCTTGGAAACACCATATATTTT.

The chain combines TRBV7-9 with TRBJ1-2, with a tentative D call TRBD1 (5 bases). The CDR3 length is 15 residues. Germline CDR1 SEHNR, CDR2 FQNEAQ (reference sequence). Trimming pared 3 bases from V and 1 base from J, leaving 12 bases between. The CDR3 sequence is CASSFTGERNYGYTF. In DNA, the CDR3 is TGTGCCAGCAGCTTTACGGGGGAACGTAACTATGGCTACACCTTC.

Here the CDR3 reads CASRLLGGVLGETQYF. Written as DNA, the CDR3 is TGTGCCAGCAGACTTCTAGGGGGGGTCTTAGGGGAGACCCAGTACTTC. The chain carries TRBV27 and TRBJ2-5, with D possibly being TRBD2 (7 bases). Germline V gives CDR1 MNHEY, CDR2 SMNVEV (reference sequence). Trimming removed 6 bases from V and 5 bases from J, with 22 bases in between. There are 16 residues in the CDR3.

The CDR3: CASSLSGVYEQYF. DNA of the CDR3: TGTGCCAGCAGTTTATCCGGGGTTTACGAGCAGTACTTC. The chain uses TRBV28 and TRBJ2-7; the D gene is possibly TRBD2 (5 bases). Trimming stripped 1 base from V and 4 bases from J, with 8 bases between. Germline V gene data show CDR1 as MDHEN and CDR2 as SYDVKM. The CDR3 is 13 residues long.

This sequence joins TRBV5-1 and TRBJ2-4; TRBD1 matches 8 bases. CDR1 and CDR2 from the germline V gene are SGHRS and YFSETQ. The J segment lost 0 bases and the V segment lost 4 bases, leaving 12 bases of the junction unmatched. The CDR3 extends over 18 amino acids. The CDR3 here is CASSLRAGDRRAKNIQYF. Written as DNA, the CDR3 is TGCGCCAGCAGCCTACGCGCCGGGGACAGGAGAGCCAAAAACATTCAGTACTTC.

The rearrangement joins TRBV11-1 to TRBJ2-1; 13 bases align to TRBD2. This CDR3 has 18 residues. The germline gives CDR1 SGHAT, CDR2 FQDESV (reference sequence). V shed 1 base and J 9 bases; nucleotides not matched to a gene: 12. The CDR3 DNA follows: TGTGCCAGCAGCTTAGGCGAACTAGCGGGAGGGCCCTCCAGTGAGCAGTTCTTC. Residues: CASSLGELAGGPSSEQFF. The full variable domain, completed using reference TRBV11-1 and TRBJ2-1, is EAEVAQSPRYKITEKSQAVAFWCDPISGHATLYWYRQILGQGPELLVQFQDESVVDDSQLPKDRFSAERLKGVDSTLKIQPAELGDSAMYLCASSLGELAGGPSSEQFFGPGTRLTVL.